This T cell receptor (beta chain) was observed in a study of CD8+ T cells in alopecia areata. Only a few counts were recorded for this clone. Specified treatment: oral pan-JAK inhibitor, 5-10 mg twice daily. Starting from PBMCs, sorting isolated CD4+ and CD8+ T cells. From germline, CDR1 is SGHTA and CDR2 FQGNSA. With V trimmed by 6 bases and J by 7 bases, 6 bases remained unmatched. The CDR3 runs 13 residues. It was cDNA, reverse transcribed from extracted RNA, that served as the sequencing template. TCRdb keeps only in-frame clones here, not all; method: immunoSEQ multiplex PCR. The table lists around 200,000 clones, approximately 60% of them singletons.

The gene calls are TRBV7-2 and TRBJ2-4, with 7 bases matching TRBD1. The specimen was CD4+ T cells sorted from blood, collected at week 4, from a patient treated with tofacitinib. The receptor's source is a human donor with alopecia areata. The DNA of the CDR3 is TGTGCCAGCAGTCCGGGACAGCAGAACATTCAGTACTTC. It codes for CASSPGQQNIQYF.